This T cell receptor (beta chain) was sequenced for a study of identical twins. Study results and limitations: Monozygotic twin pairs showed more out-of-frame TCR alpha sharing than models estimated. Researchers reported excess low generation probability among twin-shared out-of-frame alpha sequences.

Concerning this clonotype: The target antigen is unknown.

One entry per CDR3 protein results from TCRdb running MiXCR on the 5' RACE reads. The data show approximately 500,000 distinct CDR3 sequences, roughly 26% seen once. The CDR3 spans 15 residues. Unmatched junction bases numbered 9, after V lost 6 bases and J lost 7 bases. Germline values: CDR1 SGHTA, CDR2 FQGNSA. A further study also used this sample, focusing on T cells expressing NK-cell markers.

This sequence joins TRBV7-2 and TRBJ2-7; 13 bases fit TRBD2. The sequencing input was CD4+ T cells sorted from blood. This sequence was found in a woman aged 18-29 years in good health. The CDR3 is CASRWTSGSSGEQYF. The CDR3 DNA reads TGTGCCAGCAGGTGGACTAGCGGGAGCTCGGGAGAGCAGTACTTC.